Below, one T cell receptor beta chain is given with its context. Its target antigen remains unknown. No base quality information exists; no much larger clone differs at one position. Spanning cysteine to phenylalanine, the CDR3 consists of 15 amino acids. The sequence is cut down to CDR3 DNA, 45 bases in frame from base 1. The germline V gene (reference sequence) sets CDR1 to SGHKS and CDR2 to YYEKEE. Relative to germline, V is 0 bases shorter and J is 3 bases shorter, with 10 bases between their ends. This record comes from a study of response to subunit inactivated influenza vaccine listed by TCRdb under 2018. With regard to the full study: Deep quantitative T cell receptor repertoire profiling was used in the study to track responses to a trivalent subunit inactivated influenza vaccine. Paper-wide results and their limitations: The authors proposed that each seasonal influenza vaccination may bring in only a limited number of new T cells.

Library generation was performed with RT-PCR. Reads for this sample came from an Illumina HiSeq 2500. In-frame beta chains were kept once TCRdb had trimmed the public reads at Q25 with fastp and called clones with MiXCR. Rows are unified per CDR3 protein, each entry keeping the most common DNA and genes. The sample has 500,000 to 600,000 distinct CDR3 sequences on record, about 12% of them singletons. The top ten clones comprise roughly 10% of the sample. This clonotype originated in a man aged 50 to 60 who received an inactivated influenza vaccine. Donor details come from another sample of the same person, matched by shared clones. Recombination linked TRBV5-5 to TRBJ1-5; a weak D assignment points to TRBD1 (6 bases agree). The sequencing used PBMCs from blood, collected on the day of vaccination. The nucleotide sequence reads TGTGCCAGCAGCTTGGTGGCAGGGGACAATCAGCCCCAGCATTTT. The translation is CASSLVAGDNQPQHF.